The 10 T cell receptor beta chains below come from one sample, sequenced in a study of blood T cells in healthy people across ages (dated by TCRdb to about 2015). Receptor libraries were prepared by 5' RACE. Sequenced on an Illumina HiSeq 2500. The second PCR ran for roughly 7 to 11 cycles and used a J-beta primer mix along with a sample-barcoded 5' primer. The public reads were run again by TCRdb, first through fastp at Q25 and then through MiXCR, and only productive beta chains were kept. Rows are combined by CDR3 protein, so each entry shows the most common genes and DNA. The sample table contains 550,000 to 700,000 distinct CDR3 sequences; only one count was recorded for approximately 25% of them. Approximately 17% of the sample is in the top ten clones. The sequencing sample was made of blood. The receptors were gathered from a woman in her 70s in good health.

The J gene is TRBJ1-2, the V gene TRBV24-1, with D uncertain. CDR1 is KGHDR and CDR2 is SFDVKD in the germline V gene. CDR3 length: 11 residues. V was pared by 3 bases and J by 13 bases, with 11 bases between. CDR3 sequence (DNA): TGTGCCACCAGTGATGGTAGGCTTTTCACCTTC. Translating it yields CATSDGRLFTF.

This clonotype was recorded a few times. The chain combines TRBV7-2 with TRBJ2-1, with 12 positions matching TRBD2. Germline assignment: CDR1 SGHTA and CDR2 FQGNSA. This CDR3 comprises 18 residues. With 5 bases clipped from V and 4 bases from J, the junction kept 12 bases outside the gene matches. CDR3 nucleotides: TGTGCCAGCAGCCCAATCCTCCGACTAGCGGGAGCTTACAATGAGCAGTTCTTC. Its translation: CASSPILRLAGAYNEQFF.

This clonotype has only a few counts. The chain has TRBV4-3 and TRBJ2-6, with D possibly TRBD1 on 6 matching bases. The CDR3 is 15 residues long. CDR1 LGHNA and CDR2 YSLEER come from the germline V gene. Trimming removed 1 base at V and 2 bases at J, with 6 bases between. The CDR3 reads CASSQAGAGANVLTF. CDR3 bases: TGCGCCAGCAGCCAAGCAGGGGCTGGGGCCAACGTCCTGACTTTC.

CDR3 bases: TGTGCCAGCAGCCCCTACCACAGGGGTTTTCAAGAGACCCAGTACTTC. Protein sequence: CASSPYHRGFQETQYF. The rearrangement uses TRBV7-2 and TRBJ2-1; 7 bases are shared with TRBD1. The DNA end favors TRBJ2-5, so the J call may be wrong. CDR3 length: 16 amino acids. CDR1 is SGHTA, CDR2 FQGNSA, per germline.

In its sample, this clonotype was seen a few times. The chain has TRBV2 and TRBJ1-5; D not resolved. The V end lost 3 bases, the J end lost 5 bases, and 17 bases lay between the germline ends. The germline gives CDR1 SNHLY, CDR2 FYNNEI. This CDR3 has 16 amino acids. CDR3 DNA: TGTGCCAGCAGTGACGTCGGGCCTCCGAAGGATCAGCCCCAGCATTTT. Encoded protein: CASSDVGPPKDQPQHF.

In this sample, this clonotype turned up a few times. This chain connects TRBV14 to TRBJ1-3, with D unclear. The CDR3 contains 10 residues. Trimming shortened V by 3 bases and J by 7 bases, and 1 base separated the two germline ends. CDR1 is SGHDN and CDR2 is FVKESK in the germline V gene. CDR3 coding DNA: TGTGCCAGCAGCCACAACACCATATATTTT. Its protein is CASSHNTIYF.

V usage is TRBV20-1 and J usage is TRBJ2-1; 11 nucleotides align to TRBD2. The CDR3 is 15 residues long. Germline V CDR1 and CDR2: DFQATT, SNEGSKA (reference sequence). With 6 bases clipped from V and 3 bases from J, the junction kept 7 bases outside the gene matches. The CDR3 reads CSAKRGLADYNEQFF. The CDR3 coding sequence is TGCAGTGCAAAGAGGGGACTAGCGGACTACAATGAGCAGTTCTTC.

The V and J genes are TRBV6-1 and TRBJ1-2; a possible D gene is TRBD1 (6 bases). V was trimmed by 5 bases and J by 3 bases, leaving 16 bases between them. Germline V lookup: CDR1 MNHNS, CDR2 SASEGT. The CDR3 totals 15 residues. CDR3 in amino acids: CASSQRVQGYYGYTF. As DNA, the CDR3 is TGTGCCAGCAGTCAACGCGTACAGGGTTACTATGGCTACACCTTC.

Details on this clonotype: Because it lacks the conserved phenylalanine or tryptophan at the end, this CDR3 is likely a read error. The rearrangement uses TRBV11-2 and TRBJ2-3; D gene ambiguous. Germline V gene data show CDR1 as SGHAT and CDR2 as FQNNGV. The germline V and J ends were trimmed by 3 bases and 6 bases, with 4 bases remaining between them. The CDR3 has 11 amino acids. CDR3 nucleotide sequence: TGTGCCAGCAGCTTCACGGATACGCAGTATTCT. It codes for CASSFTDTQYS.

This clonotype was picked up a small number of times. CDR3 loop: CASSGDSYGYTF. CDR3 coding DNA: TGTGCCAGCAGCGGAGACTCTTATGGCTACACCTTC. J is TRBJ1-2 and V is TRBV2; D gene unclear. Looked up from germline, CDR1 is SNHLY and CDR2 is FYNNEI. V shed 6 bases and J shed 5 bases, with 10 bases lying between them. The CDR3 contains 12 residues.